This T cell receptor (beta chain) emerged from a study of T-cell reconstitution after alpha-beta-depleted transplantation in children. The TCRbeta library incorporated unique molecular identifiers. TCRdb reanalysed the PCR reads using MiXCR and keeps one entry per CDR3 protein. The sample yields almost 500,000 distinct CDR3 sequences, 10% to 13% seen once. This clonotype was counted ten times or more. Antigen unknown. General study points: For some patients, TCRbeta diversity was high at day 60 because of recipient T cells and thymic progenitors that survived. Diversity and T-cell counts at one year after transplant derived mostly from new T cells. Reported findings indicate that, about two months after transplant, alpha-beta T cells came from several hundred expanded clones, which were derived from non-depleted graft cells.

The sample in question was PBMCs, obtained before TCRalphabeta/CD19-depleted stem cell transplant. This TCR came from a child younger than 10 with inherited bone marrow failure, due to receive a stem cell transplant.

CDR3 coding DNA: TGCGCCAGCAGCTTGAAGCGGGAGATCTCCACCGGGGAGCTGTTTTTT. This translates into CASSLKREISTGELFF. The chain uses TRBV5-1 and TRBJ2-2; 8 bases agree with TRBD2. Trimming took 1 base from V and 4 from J; bases not matched to a gene: 6. Germline lookup yields CDR1 SGHRS and CDR2 YFSETQ. The length of the CDR3 is 16 residues.